This is a list of T cell receptor beta chains from one sample in a study of blood T cell repertoires in COVID-19. Repertoires were generated with immunoSEQ multiplex PCR, while TCRdb's copy carries only in-frame clones and drops some. The table has some 220,000 clones, around 91% seen once. Sequenced input: PBMCs or T cells enriched from blood (not recorded which). The receptors stem from a woman between 18 and 29 years old in a cohort exposed to, infected with or recovered from COVID-19 (not recorded which). Both conserved end residues are trimmed from each CDR3.

J gene	V gene	CDR3 protein
TRBJ1-1	TRBV13	ASSLGGAEAF
TRBJ2-1	TRBV2	ASKGGLDHNEQF
TRBJ1-5	TRBV5-6	ASSLGGGNQPQH
TRBJ2-2	TRBV11-2	ASSRRGRSTGELF
TRBJ2-3	TRBV20-1	SASGGTKTDTQY
TRBJ1-5	TRBV7-9	ASSATGLVNQPQH
TRBJ1-2	TRBV28	ASRKGQNYGYT
TRBJ2-2	TRBV6-5	ASSKGQGGELF
TRBJ2-3	TRBV19	ASSTRSSNTQY
TRBJ2-1	TRBV6-6	ASSYSSGGANEQF
TRBJ2-3	TRBV29-1	SVEPGHERDTQY
TRBJ1-2	TRBV2	ASSAQGGGYT
TRBJ2-2	TRBV5-4	ASSGLAATNTGELF
TRBJ2-7	TRBV7-9	ASSLDIVDNSYEQY
TRBJ2-7	TRBV2	ASNYPSGTSYEQY
TRBJ1-1	TRBV7-9	ASSPQTGSTEAF
TRBJ1-2	TRBV5-1	ASSLEPRRRGVYT
TRBJ2-2	TRBV2	ASSETQSGELF
TRBJ1-1	TRBV5-1	ASSLTPNTEAF
TRBJ1-1	TRBV18	ASSPGTGVNTEAF
TRBJ1-2	TRBV9	ASSPRQGIGDGYT
TRBJ1-3	TRBV5-4	ASSLAGDSGNTIY
TRBJ2-7	TRBV24-1	ATSDSGTGFHEQY
TRBJ2-6	TRBV29-1	SALDTSGANVLT
TRBJ1-6	TRBV5-1	ASSLQTGVESPLH
TRBJ2-1	TRBV3-1/TRBV3-2	ASSQDPRNEQF
TRBJ2-3	TRBV11-3	ASSLDRAGRTDTQY
TRBJ1-4	TRBV2	ASSEFLNEKLF
TRBJ2-5	TRBV5-1	ASSLAVAGGYQETQY
TRBJ1-2	TRBV6-6	ASSATGFNYGYT
TRBJ2-1	TRBV7-2	ASSPTSGSYNEQF
TRBJ2-7	TRBV4-2	ASSQVLFGSSYEQY
TRBJ2-3	TRBV18	ASSLGTTSDTQY
TRBJ2-5	TRBV10-1	ASSESQKWGAQY
TRBJ1-1	TRBV2	ASSDRLTEAF
TRBJ1-2	TRBV5-4	ASSFWGTGIGYT
TRBJ2-7	TRBV19	ASRSLRDRAYEQY
TRBJ2-7	TRBV7-9	ASSGGPGTIGEQY
TRBJ1-1	TRBV28	ASSFRDRGHTEAF
TRBJ2-3	TRBV19	ASVDLGRGETDTQY
TRBJ1-2	TRBV5-5	ASSLEWAGRAYGYT
TRBJ1-1	TRBV19	ASLGQTMNTEAF
TRBJ2-3	TRBV5-1	ASSGLAGGPLSNTQY
TRBJ1-1	TRBV15	ATSRLAEGGTEAF
TRBJ2-7	TRBV6-5	ASSYSQGLYEQY
TRBJ2-6	TRBV5-6	ASSYGVSGANVLT
TRBJ2-7	TRBV7-8	ASSPWTGAAGQY
TRBJ2-5	TRBV9	ASSVAGGETQY
TRBJ2-3	TRBV14	ASSRRRDTDTQY
TRBJ2-5	TRBV7-2	ASSTARGETQY
TRBJ1-5	TRBV19	ASSLGSQPQH
TRBJ2-7	TRBV7-9	ASSLDMSWTASYEQY
TRBJ1-1	TRBV6-1	ASSENRMNTEAF
TRBJ1-5	TRBV28	ATLQVNQPQH
TRBJ1-2	TRBV30	AWSVATIRGGYT
TRBJ1-4	TRBV7-6	ASSLNGGQGSGEKLF
TRBJ1-5	TRBV28	ASSFPIGGGTRGNQPQH
TRBJ2-7	TRBV28	ASNTGTPSVVEQY